The 20 T cell receptor beta chains below all came from one sample that was sequenced in a study of T cells in Graves' hyperthyroidism and ophthalmopathy. There were TCR beta CDR3 regions amplified from RNA transcripts. A first-round RT-PCR of the TCR CDR3 used the HTBI primer set. TCRdb called the multiplex PCR reads again in MiXCR, with one record for every CDR3 protein. The sample holds over 500,000 distinct CDR3 sequences, 14% seen once. The material sequenced was blood. The origin of the receptors is a woman aged 35 to 49 with Graves' hyperthyroidism.

This clonotype was detected a few times. The V gene is TRBV6-1, the J gene TRBJ2-3, with 9 bases that match TRBD2. In germline, CDR1 is MNHNS, CDR2 SASEGT. This CDR3 has 15 amino acids. V shed 7 bases and J 6 bases; nucleotides not matched to a gene: 11. CDR3 amino acids: CASIPSGRPADTQYF. DNA for the CDR3: TGTGCCAGCATTCCGAGCGGGAGGCCAGCGGATACGCAGTATTTT.

This clonotype was counted at least ten times. This rearrangement joins TRBV20-1 to TRBJ1-4; D ambiguous. Per germline, CDR1 DFQATT and CDR2 SNEGSKA (reference sequence). The V and J ends lost 0 bases and 7 bases respectively, with 15 bases between them. This CDR3 has 15 amino acids. CDR3 sequence reads: CSARDPGDGVEKLFF. CDR3 nucleotide sequence: TGCAGTGCTAGAGATCCGGGAGATGGTGTTGAAAAACTGTTTTTT.

In this sample, this clonotype turned up many times. The rearrangement uses TRBV5-1 and TRBJ2-1; 7 positions agree with TRBD2. This CDR3 contains 17 residues. V trimming: 0 bases; J trimming: 1 base; junction bases outside the gene matches: 7. CDR1 is SGHRS and CDR2 is YFSETQ in the germline V gene. CDR3 region: CASSLGAGGRSYNEQFF. DNA of the CDR3: TGCGCCAGCAGCTTGGGGGCGGGCGGGAGATCCTACAATGAGCAGTTCTTC.

This clonotype was recorded at least ten times. The V gene is TRBV10-3, the J gene TRBJ2-6, with TRBD1 as a possible D gene (6 bases). The germline V and J ends were trimmed by 0 bases and 2 bases, with 8 bases remaining between them. This CDR3 contains 16 residues. CDR1 and CDR2 (germline): ENHRY, SYGVKD. CDR3 bases: TGTGCCATCAGTGAGTCCGGGACACCTGGGGCCAACGTCCTGACTTTC. This gives the protein CAISESGTPGANVLTF.

The sample holds many counts of this clonotype. The rearrangement joins TRBV28 to TRBJ1-1; D unresolved. The germline V gene has CDR1 MDHEN and CDR2 SYDVKM. The CDR3 runs 12 residues. Trimming stripped 7 bases from V and 11 bases from J, with 17 bases between. CDR3 in DNA: TGTGCCAGCACCTCCGGCAGCGTCCGGGCTTTCTTT. Protein product: CASTSGSVRAFF.

V usage is TRBV9 and J usage is TRBJ2-3, with 7 bases fitting TRBD1. J was trimmed by 2 bases and V by 0 bases; bases with no gene match: 18. Germline V lookup: CDR1 SGDLS, CDR2 YYNGEE. This CDR3 region has 20 residues. The CDR3 region has the DNA TGTGCCAGCAGCGTAGGACAGGGAAGATTAACACTGGGGAACACAGATACGCAGTATTTT. It specifies CASSVGQGRLTLGNTDTQYF.

The V and J genes are TRBV5-1 and TRBJ2-1; 10 nucleotides match TRBD2. The CDR3 is 14 amino acids. Germline V lookup: CDR1 SGHRS, CDR2 YFSETQ. Unmatched junction bases numbered 7, after V lost 7 bases and J lost 6 bases. CDR3 coding DNA: TGCGCCAGCCGTATAGCGGGAGGACTCAATGAGCAGTTCTTC. Amino acids: CASRIAGGLNEQFF.

This clonotype has at least ten counts. This chain links TRBV12-3 or TRBV12-4 with TRBJ2-3; 8 bases align to TRBD2. V dropped 6 bases and J dropped 1; count of bases not matched to a gene: 3. This CDR3 is built from 14 residues. CDR3 sequence (DNA): TGTGCCAGCAGACCGACTAGCGGCACAGATACGCAGTATTTT. This sequence encodes CASRPTSGTDTQYF.

This clonotype was picked up many times. The V and J genes are TRBV30 and TRBJ1-2, with D tentatively TRBD1 (5 bases). The CDR3 spans 12 residues. The V gene's germline CDR1 is GTSNPN and CDR2 SVGIG (reference sequence). V was shortened by 5 bases and J by 4 bases, with 11 bases between the two germline ends. CDR3 nucleotide sequence: TGTGCCTGGGTGGGGGTCGGCTATGGCTACACCTTC. Translated, it gives CAWVGVGYGYTF. The whole variable domain, filled in from reference TRBV30 and TRBJ1-2, reads SQTIHQWPATLVQPVGSPLSLECTVEGTSNPNLYWYRQAAGRGLQLLFYSVGIGQISSEVPQNLSASRPQDRQFILSSKKLLLSDSGFYLCAWVGVGYGYTFGSGTRLTVV.

This clonotype was seen repeatedly, ten times or more. The chain joins TRBV7-2 to TRBJ1-1; D is ambiguous. This CDR3 spans 12 amino acids. Trimming left V 1 base short and J 11 bases short, with 11 bases between. Germline V CDR1 and CDR2: SGHTA, FQGNSA. Written as DNA, the CDR3 is TGTGCCAGCAGCTTAGGACGGACCGGGGCTTTCTTT. Its translation is CASSLGRTGAFF.

The rearrangement links TRBV18 to TRBJ2-1; 8 bases fit TRBD2. Trimming took 0 bases from V and 6 from J; bases not matched to a gene: 4. This CDR3 is built from 15 residues. CDR1 and CDR2 (germline): KGHSH, LQKENI. The CDR3 DNA reads as TGTGCCAGCTCACCACCACGGGAGGGCCGCAATGAGCAGTTCTTC. It translates to CASSPPREGRNEQFF.

This clonotype has a count of ten or more. This sequence joins TRBV30 and TRBJ2-5; D gene ambiguous. V gave up 3 bases and J gave up 4 bases, with 12 bases separating them. The germline V gene has CDR1 GTSNPN and CDR2 SVGIG (reference sequence). CDR3 length: 13 residues. CDR3 sequence: CAWSLTLGETQYF. In DNA, the CDR3 is TGTGCCTGGAGCCTAACCCTGGGAGAGACCCAGTACTTC.

This clonotype was detected many times. The chain carries TRBV20-1 and TRBJ1-1, with D possibly matching TRBD1 (5 bases). The V gene lost 2 bases and the J gene lost 0 bases, with 7 bases spanning the gap. This CDR3 is built from 13 residues. Germline-derived CDR1 and CDR2 are DFQATT and SNEGSKA (reference sequence). The CDR3, as DNA: TGCAGTGCTAGACAGGGAGTGAACACTGAAGCTTTCTTT. It encodes CSARQGVNTEAFF.

This sequence joins TRBV12-3 or TRBV12-4 and TRBJ2-1; unclear D gene. Deletions cut 1 base from V and 4 bases from J, with 5 bases between. This CDR3 has 13 amino acids. Written as DNA, the CDR3 is TGTGCCAGCAGTTTAGTTCAGTACAATGAGCAGTTCTTC. This gives the protein CASSLVQYNEQFF.

This clonotype occurred many times. The chain links TRBV27 to TRBJ1-1; possibly TRBD1 for D (5 bases). Trimming left V 0 bases short and J 1 base short, with 9 bases between. CDR1 and CDR2 from the germline V gene are MNHEY and SMNVEV (reference sequence). The CDR3 has 15 residues. CDR3 amino acids: CASSLSWGRNTEAFF. Here the CDR3 DNA reads TGTGCCAGCAGTTTATCGTGGGGGAGGAACACTGAAGCTTTCTTT.

The chain combines TRBV19 with TRBJ1-3; 7 nucleotides line up with TRBD1. In germline, CDR1 is LNHDA, CDR2 SQIVND (reference sequence). The V and J ends lost 7 bases and 0 bases, in that order; junction bases with no gene match: 6. The length of the CDR3 is 15 residues. CDR3: CASTLTGNSGNTIYF. CDR3 DNA: TGTGCCAGTACCTTGACAGGGAACTCTGGAAACACCATATATTTT.

This clonotype was seen ten or more times. The chain joins TRBV12-3 or TRBV12-4 to TRBJ2-1, with 8 nucleotides matching TRBD2. With V trimmed by 3 bases and J by 8 bases, 9 bases remained unmatched. The CDR3 is 15 residues long. The CDR3, as DNA: TGTGCCAGCAGTTTGAGGCGGGAGGTGAAGGATGAGCAGTTCTTC. As protein: CASSLRREVKDEQFF.

About this clonotype: A much larger clone sits a single nucleotide away, making a read error possible. The rearrangement uses TRBV20-1 and TRBJ2-1, with D possibly being TRBD2 (5 bases). The CDR3 consists of 14 residues. Germline assignment: CDR1 DFQATT and CDR2 SNEGSKA (reference sequence). The CDR3 sequence is CSARVSGTYNGQFF. CDR3 bases: TGCAGTGCTAGAGTCAGCGGTACCTACAATGGGCAGTTCTTC.

This clonotype was observed at least ten times. The junction departs from the called germline gene at one end, perhaps through a read error. The chain carries TRBV7-2 and TRBJ2-1; TRBD2 agrees at 8 bases. This CDR3 has 13 amino acids. CDR1 is SGHTA, CDR2 FQGNSA, per germline. CDR3 in amino acids: CASSLASGNEQFF. As DNA, the CDR3 is TGTGCCAGCAGTTTAGCTAGCGGGAATGAGCAGTTCTTC.

This clonotype was detected ten times or more. The chain joins TRBV2 to TRBJ2-1; TRBD1 matches at 10 bases. The germline V gene has CDR1 SNHLY and CDR2 FYNNEI. The CDR3 runs to 16 residues. J was trimmed by 4 bases and V by 4 bases; bases with no gene match: 7. CDR3 bases: TGTGCCAGCAGTGTTAGGGGGACAGGGGAGTACAATGAGCAGTTCTTC. Its translation is CASSVRGTGEYNEQFF.